Included here is one T cell receptor (beta chain) sequence, with context. This clonotype has a count of ten or more. Its antigen is unknown. No much larger clonotype is one base removed from it; base qualities were not supplied. From cysteine to phenylalanine, the CDR3 is 15 amino acids long. Just the 45-base CDR3 DNA is kept, in frame starting at base 1. V is clipped by 3 bases and J by 4 bases, and the sequence between their germline boundaries is 14 bases long. Sequences SGHRS (CDR1) and YFSETQ (CDR2) are obtained from the germline V gene. The time point label, as the study defines it: before trial treatment. Donors were enrolled in RACIN, a single-arm phase I dose-escalation trial combining nivolumab, ipilimumab, aspirin, low-dose cyclophosphamide and low-dose radiotherapy. Eligible patients had advanced, TIL-negative solid tumors. The entry originates in a study of low-dose radiotherapy and immunotherapy resistance in tumors (dated by TCRdb to between 2020 and 2023). As for the study more broadly: In Cohort 1, each fraction delivered 0.5 Gy every 2 weeks, and the prescribed total PTV dose was 6.5 Gy. Aspirin 300 mg was taken orally once daily by patients for four cycles, starting on cycle 1 day 1. For Cohort 2, the dose was 1 Gy per fraction given every two weeks, adding up to 13 Gy in total across 26 weeks. Trial participants were not randomized into treatment groups. Patients were given nivolumab as a 240 mg flat dose every two weeks and ipilimumab at 1 mg/kg every six weeks, with both drugs delivered intravenously. Eight patients were included in the translational analysis, namely three from the first dose cohort plus the first five from the second dose cohort. Cyclophosphamide 200 mg/m2 was administered intravenously every two weeks, one day before each radiation and immunotherapy administration.

This sample was sequenced with an Illumina HiSeq 2500. First-strand cDNA was synthesized with Superscript III and a set of TRAV- and TRBV-specific primers, covering both TCRalpha and TCRbeta chains. An approximately 20-cycle PCR with Phusion amplified the TCRs, pairing a constant-region primer with the adapter that was attached to the V primers. Amplification of the isolated mRNA was done with the MessageAmp II aRNA Amplification Kit, which involved an approximately 16-hour in vitro transcription at 37 degrees C. The Dynabeads mRNA DIRECT Purification Kit was used to isolate the mRNA for TCR sequencing. Indexed Illumina adapters were added in a second Phusion PCR of roughly 23 cycles, and the PCR products were purified with AMPure XP beads. The authors processed their data as follows. Custom Perl scripts pooled TCR sequences encoding the same protein, removed out-of-frame sequences and computed each clonotype's abundance. Any TCR sequence supported by only a single read was excluded from analysis. Among the metrics used to describe the repertoires were Shannon entropy, Gini index, clonality, richness, and the frequency of TCRs shared between repertoires. TCRdb trimmed the raw reads at Q25, called clones with MiXCR and kept productive beta chains. When rows share a CDR3 protein, they turn into one entry using the most common DNA and genes. The authors' filters were not applied to this entry. Recorded for this sample are roughly 60,000 distinct CDR3 sequences; under 30% of them occurred a single time. The top ten clonotypes cover 5.5% to 6.5% of the sample.

The origin of this receptor is a male donor with prostate cancer. The sample was PBMCs, taken before treatment. This receptor chain uses TRBV5-1 and TRBJ2-1; a weak D assignment points to TRBD2 (5 bases agree). The CDR3 region has the sequence CASSSLANLYNEQFF. The DNA sequence follows: TGCGCCAGCAGCTCGCTAGCAAACTTATACAATGAGCAGTTCTTC.